A selection of T cell receptor beta chains follows, all from one sample in a study of vaccination effects on CD4 cells after COVID-19. The table came from immunoSEQ multiplex PCR; TCRdb's copy has only in-frame clones and leaves some out. The table lists approximately 12,000 clones, approximately 71% of them singletons, with 8% to 10% in the top ten. For these TCRs, the target antigens are not known. This specimen was CD4+ T cells from PBMCs cultured with SARS-CoV-2 spike peptides, taken after COVID-19 vaccination. The source of these receptors is a human donor who received a COVID-19 vaccine. Both conserved end residues are part of each CDR3. Fields, in order: V gene, D gene, clone size, J gene, CDR3 protein, CDR3 DNA. D genes are given only for firm matches. Only some rows state a clone size, as once, few, many or a class for expanded clones.

v_gene: TRBV5-4
d_gene: -
abundance: -
j_gene: TRBJ1-1
CDR3aa: CASSPLQGVTEAFF
CDR3nt: TGTGCCAGCAGCCCCCTCCAGGGTGTTACTGAAGCTTTCTTT

v_gene: TRBV2
d_gene: -
abundance: few
j_gene: TRBJ1-3
CDR3aa: CASSEGGGTSGNTIYF
CDR3nt: TGTGCCAGCAGTGAAGGGGGCGGGACCTCTGGAAACACCATATATTTT

v_gene: TRBV7-8
d_gene: TRBD1
abundance: -
j_gene: TRBJ1-1
CDR3aa: CASSPHPTGELNTEAFF
CDR3nt: TGTGCCAGCAGCCCTCACCCGACAGGGGAGTTGAACACTGAAGCTTTCTTT

v_gene: TRBV7-2
d_gene: TRBD1
abundance: -
j_gene: TRBJ2-1
CDR3aa: CASSPRAGTGYNEQFF
CDR3nt: TGTGCCAGCAGCCCAAGGGCCGGGACAGGGTACAATGAGCAGTTCTTC

v_gene: TRBV4-3
d_gene: -
abundance: -
j_gene: TRBJ1-3
CDR3aa: CASSHSGSSGNTIYF
CDR3nt: TGCGCCAGCAGCCATTCGGGGAGCTCTGGAAACACCATATATTTT

v_gene: TRBV19
d_gene: TRBD1
abundance: -
j_gene: TRBJ2-5
CDR3aa: CASRAPGGRETQYF
CDR3nt: TGTGCCAGTAGGGCCCCAGGGGGCAGGGAGACCCAGTACTTC

v_gene: TRBV5-6
d_gene: TRBD2
abundance: once
j_gene: TRBJ2-2
CDR3aa: CASSPTGGRITGELFF
CDR3nt: TGTGCCAGCAGCCCCACGGGGGGACGGATCACCGGGGAGCTGTTTTTT

v_gene: TRBV7-2
d_gene: -
abundance: -
j_gene: TRBJ2-1
CDR3aa: CASSLVGGFSNEQFF
CDR3nt: TGTGCCAGCAGCTTAGTTGGGGGTTTCTCGAATGAGCAGTTCTTC

v_gene: TRBV19
d_gene: -
abundance: -
j_gene: TRBJ1-5
CDR3aa: CASSISYTGHSNQPQHF
CDR3nt: TGTGCCAGTAGTATATCTTACACGGGACATTCCAATCAGCCCCAGCATTTT

v_gene: TRBV27
d_gene: -
abundance: few
j_gene: TRBJ1-6
CDR3aa: CASSSTARNSPLHF
CDR3nt: TGTGCCAGCAGTTCGACAGCTCGTAATTCACCCCTCCACTTT

v_gene: TRBV28
d_gene: -
abundance: once
j_gene: TRBJ1-5
CDR3aa: CASSFGSNQPQHF
CDR3nt: TGTGCCAGCAGTTTCGGAAGCAATCAGCCCCAGCATTTT

v_gene: TRBV3-1/TRBV3-2
d_gene: -
abundance: -
j_gene: TRBJ1-1
CDR3aa: CASSHWDFWTFF
CDR3nt: TGTGCCAGCAGCCACTGGGATTTCTGGACTTTCTTT

v_gene: TRBV19
d_gene: -
abundance: -
j_gene: TRBJ1-6
CDR3aa: CASSTGYPPLHF
CDR3nt: TGTGCCAGTAGTACAGGTTACCCTCCCCTCCACTTT

v_gene: TRBV19
d_gene: -
abundance: -
j_gene: TRBJ1-5
CDR3aa: CASSLGRGKGYQPQHF
CDR3nt: TGTGCCAGTAGCCTCGGGCGGGGTAAAGGGTATCAGCCCCAGCATTTT

v_gene: TRBV4-3
d_gene: -
abundance: once
j_gene: TRBJ2-3
CDR3aa: CASSQDGGMAADTQYF
CDR3nt: TGCGCCAGCAGCCAAGATGGGGGGATGGCTGCAGATACGCAGTATTTT

v_gene: TRBV7-9
d_gene: TRBD2
abundance: few
j_gene: TRBJ2-1
CDR3aa: CASSPRSAGGGNEQFF
CDR3nt: TGTGCCAGCAGCCCGAGAAGCGCGGGAGGGGGCAATGAGCAGTTCTTC

v_gene: TRBV6-5
d_gene: TRBD1
abundance: -
j_gene: TRBJ1-5
CDR3aa: CASQTRTGSNQPQHF
CDR3nt: TGTGCCAGCCAAACCCGGACAGGAAGCAATCAGCCCCAGCATTTT

v_gene: TRBV4-1
d_gene: -
abundance: -
j_gene: TRBJ2-1
CDR3aa: CASSQVGLAFDEQFF
CDR3nt: TGCGCCAGCAGCCAAGTAGGGCTAGCGTTTGATGAGCAGTTCTTC

v_gene: TRBV5-4
d_gene: -
abundance: -
j_gene: TRBJ2-1
CDR3aa: CASCPGGRTYNEQFF
CDR3nt: TGTGCCAGCTGCCCCGGGGGGCGGACTTACAATGAGCAGTTCTTC

v_gene: TRBV7-9
d_gene: -
abundance: -
j_gene: TRBJ1-1
CDR3aa: CASSKLGRENTEAFF
CDR3nt: TGTGCCAGCAGCAAACTGGGACGGGAGAACACTGAAGCTTTCTTT